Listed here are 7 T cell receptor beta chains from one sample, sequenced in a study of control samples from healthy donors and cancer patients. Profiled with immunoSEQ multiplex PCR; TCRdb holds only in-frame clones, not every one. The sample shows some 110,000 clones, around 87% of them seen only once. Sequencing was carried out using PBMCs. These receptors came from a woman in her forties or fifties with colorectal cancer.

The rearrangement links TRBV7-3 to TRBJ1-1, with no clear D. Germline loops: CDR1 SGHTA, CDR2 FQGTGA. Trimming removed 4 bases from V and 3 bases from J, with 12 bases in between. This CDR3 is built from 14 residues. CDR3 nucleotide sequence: TGTGCCAGCAGCTCAACCGGGAGAGACACTGAAGCTTTCTTT. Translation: CASSSTGRDTEAFF.

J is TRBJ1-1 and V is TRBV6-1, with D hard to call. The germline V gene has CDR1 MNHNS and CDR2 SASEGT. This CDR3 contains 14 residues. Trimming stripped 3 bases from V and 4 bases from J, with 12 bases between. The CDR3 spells CASSDPPIGTEAFF. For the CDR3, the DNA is TGTGCCAGCAGTGACCCCCCAATTGGCACTGAAGCTTTCTTT.

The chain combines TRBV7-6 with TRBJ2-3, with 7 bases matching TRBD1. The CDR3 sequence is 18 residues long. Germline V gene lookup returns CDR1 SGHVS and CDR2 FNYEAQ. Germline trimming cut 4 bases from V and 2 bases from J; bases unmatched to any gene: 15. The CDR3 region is CASSSKRDDRDDTDTQYF. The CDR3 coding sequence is TGTGCCAGCAGCTCCAAGAGGGACGACAGGGACGACACAGATACGCAGTATTTT.

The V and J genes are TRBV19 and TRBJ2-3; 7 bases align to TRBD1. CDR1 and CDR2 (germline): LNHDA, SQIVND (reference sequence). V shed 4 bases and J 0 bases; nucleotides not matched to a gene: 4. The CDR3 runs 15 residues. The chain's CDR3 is CASSRAGGSTDTQYF. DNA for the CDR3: TGTGCCAGTAGTAGGGCAGGGGGTAGCACAGATACGCAGTATTTT.

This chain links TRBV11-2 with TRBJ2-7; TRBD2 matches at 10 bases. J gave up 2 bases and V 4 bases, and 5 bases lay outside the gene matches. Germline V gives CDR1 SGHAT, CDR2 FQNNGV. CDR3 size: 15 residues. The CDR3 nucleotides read TGTGCCAGCAGCTGGGGGACTAGCGTGGCCTACGAGCAGTACTTC. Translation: CASSWGTSVAYEQYF.

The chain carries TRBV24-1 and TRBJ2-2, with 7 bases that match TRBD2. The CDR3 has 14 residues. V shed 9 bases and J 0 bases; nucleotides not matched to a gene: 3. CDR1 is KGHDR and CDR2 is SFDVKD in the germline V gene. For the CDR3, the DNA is TGTGCCACCGCTAGCGGAACGAACACCGGGGAGCTGTTTTTT. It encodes CATASGTNTGELFF.

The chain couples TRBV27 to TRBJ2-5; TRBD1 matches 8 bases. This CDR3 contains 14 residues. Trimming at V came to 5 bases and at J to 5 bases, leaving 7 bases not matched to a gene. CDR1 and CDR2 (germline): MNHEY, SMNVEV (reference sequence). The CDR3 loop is CASSSGQGWETQYF. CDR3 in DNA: TGTGCCAGCAGTAGCGGACAGGGCTGGGAGACCCAGTACTTC.